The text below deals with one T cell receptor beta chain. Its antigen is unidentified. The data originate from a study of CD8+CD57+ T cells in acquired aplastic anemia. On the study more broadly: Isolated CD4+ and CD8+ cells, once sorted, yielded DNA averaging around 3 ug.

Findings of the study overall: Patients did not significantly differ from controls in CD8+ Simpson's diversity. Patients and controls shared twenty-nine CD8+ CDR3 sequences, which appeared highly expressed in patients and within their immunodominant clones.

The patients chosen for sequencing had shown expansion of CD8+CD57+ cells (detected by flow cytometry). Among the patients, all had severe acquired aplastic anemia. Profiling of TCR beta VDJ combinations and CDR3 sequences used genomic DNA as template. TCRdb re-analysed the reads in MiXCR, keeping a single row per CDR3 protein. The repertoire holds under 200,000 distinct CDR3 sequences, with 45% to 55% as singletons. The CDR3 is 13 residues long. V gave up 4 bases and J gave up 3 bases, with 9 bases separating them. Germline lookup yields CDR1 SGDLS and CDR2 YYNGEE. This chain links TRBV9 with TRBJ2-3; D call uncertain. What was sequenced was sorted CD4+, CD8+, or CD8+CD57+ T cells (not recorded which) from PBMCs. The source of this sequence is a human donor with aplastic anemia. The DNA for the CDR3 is TGTGCCAGCAGCCGGAGCCAAACAGATACGCAGTATTTT. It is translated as CASSRSQTDTQYF.